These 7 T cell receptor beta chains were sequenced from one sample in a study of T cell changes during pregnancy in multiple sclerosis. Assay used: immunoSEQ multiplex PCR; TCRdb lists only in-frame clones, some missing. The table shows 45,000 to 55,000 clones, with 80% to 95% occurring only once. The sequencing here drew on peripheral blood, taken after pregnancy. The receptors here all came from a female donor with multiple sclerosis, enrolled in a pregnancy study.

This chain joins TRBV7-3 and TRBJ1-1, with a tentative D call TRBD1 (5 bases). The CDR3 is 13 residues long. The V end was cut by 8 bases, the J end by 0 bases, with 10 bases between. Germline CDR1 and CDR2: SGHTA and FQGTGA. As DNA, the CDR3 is TGTGCCAGCGGCAGGGTTATGAACACTGAAGCTTTCTTT. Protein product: CASGRVMNTEAFF.

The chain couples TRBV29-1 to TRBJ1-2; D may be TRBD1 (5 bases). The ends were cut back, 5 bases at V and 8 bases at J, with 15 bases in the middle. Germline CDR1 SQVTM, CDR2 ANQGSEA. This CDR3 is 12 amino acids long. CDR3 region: CSVLGPVQGYTF. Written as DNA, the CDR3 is TGCAGCGTTCTGGGGCCGGTTCAGGGCTACACCTTC.

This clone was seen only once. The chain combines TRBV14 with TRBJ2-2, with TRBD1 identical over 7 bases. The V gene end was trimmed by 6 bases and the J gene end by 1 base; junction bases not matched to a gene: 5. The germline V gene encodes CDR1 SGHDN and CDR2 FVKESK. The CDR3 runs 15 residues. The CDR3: CASSHGQVNTGELFF. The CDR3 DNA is TGTGCCAGCAGTCACGGACAGGTGAACACCGGGGAGCTGTTTTTT. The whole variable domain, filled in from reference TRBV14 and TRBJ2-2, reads EAGVTQFPSHSVIEKGQTVTLRCDPISGHDNLYWYRRVMGKEIKFLLHFVKESKQDESGMPNNRFLAERTGGTYSTLKVQPAELEDSGVYFCASSHGQVNTGELFFGEGSRLTVL.

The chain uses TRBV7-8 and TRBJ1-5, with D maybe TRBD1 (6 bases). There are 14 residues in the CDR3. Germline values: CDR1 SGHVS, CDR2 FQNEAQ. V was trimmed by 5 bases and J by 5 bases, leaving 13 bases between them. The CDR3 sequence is CASSPRGGDQPQHF. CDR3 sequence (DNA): TGTGCCAGCAGCCCCAGGGGAGGGGATCAGCCCCAGCATTTT.

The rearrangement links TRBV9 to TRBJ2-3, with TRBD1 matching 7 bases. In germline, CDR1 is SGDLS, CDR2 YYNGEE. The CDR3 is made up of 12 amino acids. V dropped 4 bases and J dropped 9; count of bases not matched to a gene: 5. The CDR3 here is CASSKRTGTQYF. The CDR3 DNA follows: TGTGCCAGCAGCAAGAGGACAGGAACGCAGTATTTT.

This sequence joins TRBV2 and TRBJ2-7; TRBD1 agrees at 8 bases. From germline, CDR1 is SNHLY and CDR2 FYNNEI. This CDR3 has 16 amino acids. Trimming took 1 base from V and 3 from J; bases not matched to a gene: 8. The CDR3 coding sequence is TGTGCCAGCAGTGAAGAAGGGGGGACAGGCATCTACGAGCAGTACTTC. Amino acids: CASSEEGGTGIYEQYF.

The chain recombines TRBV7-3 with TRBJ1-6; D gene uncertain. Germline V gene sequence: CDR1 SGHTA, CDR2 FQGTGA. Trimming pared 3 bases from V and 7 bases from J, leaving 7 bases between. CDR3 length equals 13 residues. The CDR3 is CASSFEPNSPLHF. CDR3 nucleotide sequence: TGTGCCAGCAGCTTCGAGCCGAATTCACCCCTCCACTTT.